The rows below give T cell receptor beta chains drawn from one sample of a study of neurological immune-mediated disorders. MiXCR, run by TCRdb on the 5' RACE reads, gives a single entry per CDR3 protein. The sample shows roughly 49,000 distinct CDR3 sequences, roughly an eighth of them seen only once. Sequenced input: PBMCs. These TCRs come from a male donor with HTLV-1-associated myelopathy (HAM/TSP). Each CDR3 is given without its conserved first and last residue. Each record gives: J gene, V gene, CDR3 protein.

TRBJ1-2 | TRBV12-3/TRBV12-4 | ASSLIPGGQGNYGYT
TRBJ2-1 | TRBV5-6 | ASSLKFYNEQF
TRBJ2-7 | TRBV9 | ASGEGSYEQY
TRBJ2-5 | TRBV5-6 | ASSSLGDREVGETQY
TRBJ2-5 | TRBV2 | ASSARDSKETQY
TRBJ1-1 | TRBV7-2 | ASSLVLDSKAF
TRBJ2-3 | TRBV12-3/TRBV12-4 | ASSLGHVTDTQY
TRBJ2-5 | TRBV12-3/TRBV12-4 | ASRTGQTQETQY
TRBJ1-1 | TRBV7-6 | ASSLEDRTTEAF
TRBJ1-2 | TRBV7-2 | ASSLDSTANYGYT
TRBJ2-3 | TRBV6-4 | ASSDGTGGDTQY
TRBJ2-5 | TRBV7-2 | ASSFLLGTQY
TRBJ1-6 | TRBV20-1 | SAREIPVLSPLH
TRBJ2-7 | TRBV5-1 | ASSLAMDWSRGEQY
TRBJ2-6 | TRBV18 | ASSPPARPISGANVLT
TRBJ1-1 | TRBV7-9 | ASSLGRGHGEAF
TRBJ2-7 | TRBV12-3/TRBV12-4 | ASSPEDGNYEQY
TRBJ1-6 | TRBV20-1 | SAEGPDNSPLH
TRBJ1-2 | TRBV9 | ASSPPGDGYGYT
TRBJ1-2 | TRBV5-1 | ASSGRDVPNYGYT
TRBJ1-5 | TRBV9 | ASSVGPGSNQPQH
TRBJ2-7 | TRBV18 | ASSHMPGQGVDEQY
TRBJ2-5 | TRBV4-3 | ASSQATKETRY
TRBJ2-2 | TRBV15 | ATSRDRGLTGELF
TRBJ1-1 | TRBV12-3/TRBV12-4 | ASSFALNTEAF
TRBJ1-6 | TRBV5-1 | ASSLGQRGSYNSPLH
TRBJ2-1 | TRBV4-3 | ASSQGDSDREIQF
TRBJ1-2 | TRBV7-9 | ASSLGQGSYGYT
TRBJ1-2 | TRBV28 | ASSLKGREYYGYT
TRBJ2-7 | TRBV2 | ASSGSYEQY
TRBJ2-1 | TRBV10-3 | AISWDGGNNEQF
TRBJ2-1 | TRBV4-3 | ASSQGFSWGGGVNEQF
TRBJ2-4 | TRBV12-3/TRBV12-4 | ASSSGTGGSGIQY
TRBJ2-7 | TRBV4-3 | ASSQGRGAAYEQY
TRBJ1-5 | TRBV19 | ASNLVGGGDQPQH
TRBJ1-2 | TRBV20-1 | SAREGGTGGASYGYT